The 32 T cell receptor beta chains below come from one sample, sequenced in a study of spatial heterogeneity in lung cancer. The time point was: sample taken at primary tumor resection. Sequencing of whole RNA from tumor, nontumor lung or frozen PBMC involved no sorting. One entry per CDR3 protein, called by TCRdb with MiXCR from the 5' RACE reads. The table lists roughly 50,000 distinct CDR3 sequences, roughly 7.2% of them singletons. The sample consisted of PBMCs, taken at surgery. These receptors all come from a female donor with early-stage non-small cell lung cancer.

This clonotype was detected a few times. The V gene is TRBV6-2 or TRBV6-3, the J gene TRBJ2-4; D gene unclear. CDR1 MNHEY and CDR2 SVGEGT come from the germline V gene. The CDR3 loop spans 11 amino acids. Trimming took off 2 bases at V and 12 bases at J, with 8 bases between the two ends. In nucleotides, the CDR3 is TGTGCCAGCAGTTACGCGCAGAGTCAGTACTTC. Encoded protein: CASSYAQSQYF.

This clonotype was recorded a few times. The DNA of the CDR3 is TGTGCCAGCAGTTTAGTCGGGACAGGTTCCGGAAACACCATATATTTT. Encoded protein: CASSLVGTGSGNTIYF. The chain carries TRBV12-3 or TRBV12-4 and TRBJ1-3, with 8 bases lining up with TRBD1. This CDR3 contains 16 residues. With 1 base clipped from V and 4 bases from J, the junction kept 6 bases outside the gene matches.

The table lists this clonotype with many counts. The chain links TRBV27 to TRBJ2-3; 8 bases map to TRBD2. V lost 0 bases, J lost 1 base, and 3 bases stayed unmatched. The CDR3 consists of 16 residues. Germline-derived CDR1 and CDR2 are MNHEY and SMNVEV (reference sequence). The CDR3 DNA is TGTGCCAGCAGTTTATCGTCGCGGGGGGGCACAGATACGCAGTATTTT. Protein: CASSLSSRGGTDTQYF.

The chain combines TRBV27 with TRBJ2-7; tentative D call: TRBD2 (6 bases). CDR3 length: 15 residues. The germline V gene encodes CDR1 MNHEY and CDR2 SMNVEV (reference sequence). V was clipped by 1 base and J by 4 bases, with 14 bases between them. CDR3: CASSLWPQGGYEQYF. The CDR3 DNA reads TGTGCCAGCAGTTTATGGCCCCAGGGAGGTTACGAGCAGTACTTC.

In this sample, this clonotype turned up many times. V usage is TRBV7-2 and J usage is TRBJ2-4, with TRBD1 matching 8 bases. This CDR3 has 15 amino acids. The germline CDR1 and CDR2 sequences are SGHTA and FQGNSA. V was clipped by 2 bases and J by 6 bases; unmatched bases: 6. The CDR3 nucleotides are TGTGCCAGCAGCTTACGGGGTCAGGGGGCAAACATTCAGTACTTC. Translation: CASSLRGQGANIQYF.

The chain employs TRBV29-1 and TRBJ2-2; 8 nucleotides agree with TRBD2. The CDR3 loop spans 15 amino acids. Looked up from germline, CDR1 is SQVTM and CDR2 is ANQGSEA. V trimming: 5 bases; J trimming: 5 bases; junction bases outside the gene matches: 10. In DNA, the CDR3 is TGCAGCGTTACCTCCACTCCGGGGGGGACCGGGGAGCTGTTTTTT. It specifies CSVTSTPGGTGELFF.

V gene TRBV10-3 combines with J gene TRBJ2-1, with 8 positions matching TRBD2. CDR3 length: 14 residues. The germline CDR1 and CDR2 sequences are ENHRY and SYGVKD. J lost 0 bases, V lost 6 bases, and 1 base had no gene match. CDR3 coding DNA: TGTGCCATCAGGAGCGGGGGCTCCTACAATGAGCAGTTCTTC. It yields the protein CAIRSGGSYNEQFF.

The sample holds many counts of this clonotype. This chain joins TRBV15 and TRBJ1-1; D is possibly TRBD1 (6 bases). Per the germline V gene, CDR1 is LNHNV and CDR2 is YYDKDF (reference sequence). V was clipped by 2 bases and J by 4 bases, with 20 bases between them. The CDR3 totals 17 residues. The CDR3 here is CATSRLPWGASVTEAFF. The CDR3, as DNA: TGTGCCACCAGCAGACTACCTTGGGGGGCCTCTGTCACTGAAGCTTTCTTT.

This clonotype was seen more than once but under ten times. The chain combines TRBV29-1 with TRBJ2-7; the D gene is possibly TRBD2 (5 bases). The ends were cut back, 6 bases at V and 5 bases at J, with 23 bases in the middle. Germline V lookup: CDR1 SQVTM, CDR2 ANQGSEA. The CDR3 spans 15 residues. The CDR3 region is CSVSSGLGLNHEQYF. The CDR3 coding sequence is TGCAGCGTCTCCTCGGGGTTGGGGTTGAACCACGAGCAGTACTTC.

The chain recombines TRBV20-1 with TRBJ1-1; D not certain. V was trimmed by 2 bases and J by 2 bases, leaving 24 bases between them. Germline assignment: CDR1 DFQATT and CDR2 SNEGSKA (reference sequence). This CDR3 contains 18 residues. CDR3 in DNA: TGCAGTGCTAGATCAGGTATACTCCAGAGCCTAATCAACACTGAAGCTTTCTTT. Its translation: CSARSGILQSLINTEAFF.

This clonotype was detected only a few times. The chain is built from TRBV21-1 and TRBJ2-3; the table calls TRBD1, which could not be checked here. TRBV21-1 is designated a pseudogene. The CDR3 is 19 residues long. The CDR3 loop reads CASSNRPSTPTAGTDTQYF. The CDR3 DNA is TGTGCCAGCAGCAATCGTCCTTCGACGCCGACAGCCGGCACAGATACGCAGTATTTT.

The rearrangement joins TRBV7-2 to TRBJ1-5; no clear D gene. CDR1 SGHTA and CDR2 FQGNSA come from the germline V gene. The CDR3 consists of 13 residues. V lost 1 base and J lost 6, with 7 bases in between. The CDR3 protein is CASSLGRFQPQHF. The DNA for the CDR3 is TGTGCCAGCAGCTTAGGGCGGTTTCAGCCCCAGCATTTT.

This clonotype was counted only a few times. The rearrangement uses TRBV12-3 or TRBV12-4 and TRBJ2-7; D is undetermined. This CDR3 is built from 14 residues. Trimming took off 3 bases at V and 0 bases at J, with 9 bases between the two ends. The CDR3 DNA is TGTGCCAGCAGTTTTACCCGAAGCTCCTACGAGCAGTACTTC. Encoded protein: CASSFTRSSYEQYF.

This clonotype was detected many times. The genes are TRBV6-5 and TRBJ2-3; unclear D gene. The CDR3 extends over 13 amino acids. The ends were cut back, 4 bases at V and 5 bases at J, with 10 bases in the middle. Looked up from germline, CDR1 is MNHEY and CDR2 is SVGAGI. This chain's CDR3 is CASSFSWEDTQYF. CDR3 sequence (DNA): TGTGCCAGCAGTTTCTCTTGGGAAGATACGCAGTATTTT.

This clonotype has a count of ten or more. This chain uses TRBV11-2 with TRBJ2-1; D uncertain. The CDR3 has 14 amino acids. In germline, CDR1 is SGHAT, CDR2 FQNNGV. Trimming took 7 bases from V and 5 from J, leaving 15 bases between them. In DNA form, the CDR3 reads TGTGCCAGCAACCTCGTACTAACCGACAATGAGCAGTTCTTC. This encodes CASNLVLTDNEQFF.

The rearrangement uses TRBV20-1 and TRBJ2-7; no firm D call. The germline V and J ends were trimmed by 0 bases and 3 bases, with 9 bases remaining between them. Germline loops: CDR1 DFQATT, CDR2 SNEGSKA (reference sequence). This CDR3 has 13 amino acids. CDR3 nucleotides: TGCAGTGCTAGAGATACGTCCTACTACGAGCAGTACTTC. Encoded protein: CSARDTSYYEQYF.

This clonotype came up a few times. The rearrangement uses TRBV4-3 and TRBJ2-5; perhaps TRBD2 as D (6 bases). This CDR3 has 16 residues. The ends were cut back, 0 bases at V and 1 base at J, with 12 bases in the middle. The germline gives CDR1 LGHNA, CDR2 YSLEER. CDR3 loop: CASSQERGKGQETQYF. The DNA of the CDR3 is TGCGCCAGCAGCCAAGAACGGGGGAAGGGCCAAGAGACCCAGTACTTC.

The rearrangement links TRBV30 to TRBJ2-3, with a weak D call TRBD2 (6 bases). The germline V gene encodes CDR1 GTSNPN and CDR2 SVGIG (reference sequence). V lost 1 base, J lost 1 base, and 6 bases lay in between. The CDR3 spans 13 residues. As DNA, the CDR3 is TGTGCCTGGAGTGCGGGGGGCACAGATACGCAGTATTTT. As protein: CAWSAGGTDTQYF.

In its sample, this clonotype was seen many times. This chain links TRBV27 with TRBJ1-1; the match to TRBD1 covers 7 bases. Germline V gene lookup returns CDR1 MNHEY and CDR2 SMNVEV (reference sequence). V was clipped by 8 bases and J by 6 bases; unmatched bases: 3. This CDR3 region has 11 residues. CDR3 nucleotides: TGTGCCAGCGGAGACAGGGCTGAAGCTTTCTTT. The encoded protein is CASGDRAEAFF.

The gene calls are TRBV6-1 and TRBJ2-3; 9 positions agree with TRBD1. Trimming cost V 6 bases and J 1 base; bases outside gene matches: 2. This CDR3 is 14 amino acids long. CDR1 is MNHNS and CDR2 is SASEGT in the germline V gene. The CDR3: CASRRDRGTDTQYF. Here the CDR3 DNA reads TGTGCCAGCAGGCGGGACAGGGGCACAGATACGCAGTATTTT.

The CDR3 region is CASSKSRTGVRQPQHF. CDR3 DNA sequence: TGTGCCAGCAGCAAATCGAGGACAGGGGTTCGTCAGCCCCAGCATTTT. The chain recombines TRBV21-1 with TRBJ1-5; the DNA was not compared with TRBD1, the D call given in the table. TRBV21-1 counts as a pseudogene. CDR3 length: 16 amino acids.

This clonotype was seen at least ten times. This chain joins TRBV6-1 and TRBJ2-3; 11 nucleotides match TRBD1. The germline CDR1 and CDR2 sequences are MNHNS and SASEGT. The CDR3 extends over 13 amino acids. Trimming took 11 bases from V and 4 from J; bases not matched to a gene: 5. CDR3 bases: TGTGCCGGACGGGACAGGGGGTCAGATACGCAGTATTTT. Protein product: CAGRDRGSDTQYF.

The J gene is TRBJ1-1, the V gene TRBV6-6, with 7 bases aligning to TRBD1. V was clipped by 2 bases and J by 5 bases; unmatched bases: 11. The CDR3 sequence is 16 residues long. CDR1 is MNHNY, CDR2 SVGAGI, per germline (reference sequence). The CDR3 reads CASSYGGGSGGTEAFF. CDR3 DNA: TGTGCCAGCAGTTACGGTGGGGGTTCAGGGGGAACTGAAGCTTTCTTT.

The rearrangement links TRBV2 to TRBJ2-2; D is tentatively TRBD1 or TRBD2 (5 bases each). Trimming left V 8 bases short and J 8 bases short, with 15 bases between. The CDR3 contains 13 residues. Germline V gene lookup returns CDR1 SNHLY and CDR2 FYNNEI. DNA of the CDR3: TGTGCCAGCTTCCTGGGGGTTCTAGGGGAGCTGTTTTTT. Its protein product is CASFLGVLGELFF.

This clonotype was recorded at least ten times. The CDR3 coding sequence is TGCAGCGTCGGGACGGCAGGGGGTGAAAAACTGTTTTTT. Translation: CSVGTAGGEKLFF. The V and J genes are TRBV29-1 and TRBJ1-4, with 7 bases that match TRBD1. Trimming removed 6 bases from V and 7 bases from J; junction bases left unmatched: 8. From germline, CDR1 is SQVTM and CDR2 ANQGSEA. This CDR3 spans 13 amino acids.

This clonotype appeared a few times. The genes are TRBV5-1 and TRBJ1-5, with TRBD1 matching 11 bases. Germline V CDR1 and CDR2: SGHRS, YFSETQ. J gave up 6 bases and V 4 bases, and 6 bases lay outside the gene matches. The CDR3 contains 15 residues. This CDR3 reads CASSIGQGAGQPQHF. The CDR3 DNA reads TGCGCCAGCAGCATAGGACAGGGGGCGGGTCAGCCCCAGCATTTT.

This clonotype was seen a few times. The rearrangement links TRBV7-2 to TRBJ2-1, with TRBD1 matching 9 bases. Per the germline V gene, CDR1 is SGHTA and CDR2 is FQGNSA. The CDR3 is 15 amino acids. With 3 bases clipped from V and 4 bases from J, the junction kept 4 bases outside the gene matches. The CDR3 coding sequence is TGTGCCAGCAGCTTCGGACAGGGGACATACAATGAGCAGTTCTTC. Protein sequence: CASSFGQGTYNEQFF.

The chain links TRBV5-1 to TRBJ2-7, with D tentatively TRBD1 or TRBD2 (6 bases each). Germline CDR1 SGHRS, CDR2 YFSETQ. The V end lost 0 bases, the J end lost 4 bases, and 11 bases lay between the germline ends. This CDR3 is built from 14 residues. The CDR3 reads CASSLVPGAYEQYF. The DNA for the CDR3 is TGCGCCAGCAGCTTGGTTCCGGGGGCATACGAGCAGTACTTC. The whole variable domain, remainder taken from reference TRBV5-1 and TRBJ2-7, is KAGVTQTPRYLIKTRGQQVTLSCSPISGHRSVSWYQQTPGQGLQFLFEYFSETQRNKGNFPGRFSGRQFSNSRSEMNVSTLELGDSALYLCASSLVPGAYEQYFGPGTRLTVT.

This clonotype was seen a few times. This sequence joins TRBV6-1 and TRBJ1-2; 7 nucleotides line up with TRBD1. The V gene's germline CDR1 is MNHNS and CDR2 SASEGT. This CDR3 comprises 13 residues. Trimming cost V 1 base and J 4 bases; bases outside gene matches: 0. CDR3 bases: TGTGCCAGCAGTGAAGACAGGGGCTATGGCTACACCTTC. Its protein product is CASSEDRGYGYTF.

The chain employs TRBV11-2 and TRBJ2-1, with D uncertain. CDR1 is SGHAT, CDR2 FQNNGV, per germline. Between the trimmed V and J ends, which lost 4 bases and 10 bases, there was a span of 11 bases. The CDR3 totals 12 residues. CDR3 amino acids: CASSSSNVEQFF. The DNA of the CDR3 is TGTGCCAGCAGCTCGTCTAACGTCGAGCAGTTCTTC.

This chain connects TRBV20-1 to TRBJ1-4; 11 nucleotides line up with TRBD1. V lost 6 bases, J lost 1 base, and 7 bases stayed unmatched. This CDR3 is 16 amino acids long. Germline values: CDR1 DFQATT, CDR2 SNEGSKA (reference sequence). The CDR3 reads CSARTGGLGTNEKLFF. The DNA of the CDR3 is TGCAGTGCCCGGACAGGGGGCCTGGGAACTAATGAAAAACTGTTTTTT.

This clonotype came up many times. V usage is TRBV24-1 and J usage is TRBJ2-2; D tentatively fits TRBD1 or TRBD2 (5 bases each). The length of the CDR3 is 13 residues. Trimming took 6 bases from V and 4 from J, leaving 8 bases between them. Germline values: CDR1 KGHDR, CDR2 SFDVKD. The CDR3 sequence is CATSLGVTGELFF. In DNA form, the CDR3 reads TGTGCCACCAGTCTGGGGGTCACCGGGGAGCTGTTTTTT.